This TCR beta chain originates from a study of blood T cell repertoires in COVID-19. The overall study: Sample material is recorded as cDNA or gDNA derived from T cells, B-cell-depleted T cells, or PBMCs.

From germline, CDR1 is MNHEY and CDR2 SMNVEV (reference sequence). This CDR3 region has 13 residues. V dropped 4 bases and J dropped 8; count of bases not matched to a gene: 5. TCRdb keeps only in-frame clones here, not all; method: immunoSEQ multiplex PCR. Here the sample spans about 160,000 clones, about 90% being singletons. The sample comprised peripheral blood. This TCR derives from a man aged 30 to 45 with COVID-19, enrolled during active disease. The chain carries TRBV27 and TRBJ2-3; 8 bases fit TRBD1. Written as DNA, the CDR3 is TGTGCCAGCAGTTATGGACAGGGAGGTACGCAGTATTTT. The encoded protein is CASSYGQGGTQYF.